This is a list of T cell receptor beta chains from one sample in a study of blood T cell repertoires in COVID-19. Some clones are missing from TCRdb's copy, which holds only in-frame ones; the method was immunoSEQ multiplex PCR. The table lists 95,000 to 100,000 clones, around 87% of them singletons, with 11% in the top ten. The sample was peripheral blood. The receptors come from a woman aged 30 to 39 with acute or convalescent COVID-19. The CDR3 runs from the conserved cysteine through the conserved F or W. The D gene is left open where the match is weak. The listing skips clone size in some rows; elsewhere it reads once, few, many or a size class.

j_call d_call clone_size v_call cdr3_aa cdr3_nt
TRBJ1-2 . . TRBV19 CASSKGQTYGYTF TGTGCCAGTAGTAAAGGACAGACCTATGGCTACACCTTC
TRBJ1-1 . . TRBV5-1 CASSSDGQNTEAFF TGCGCCAGCAGCTCAGACGGACAGAACACTGAAGCTTTCTTT
TRBJ1-1 . . TRBV7-8 CASSHGTLAEAFF TGTGCCAGCAGCCATGGGACTCTAGCAGAAGCTTTCTTT
TRBJ2-7 . . TRBV10-1 CASSAGGGYEQYF TGCGCCAGCAGCGCCGGTGGTGGCTACGAGCAGTACTTC
TRBJ1-1 . . TRBV27 CASSLGLNTEAFF TGTGCCAGCAGTTTGGGGCTGAACACTGAAGCTTTCTTT
TRBJ2-7 . . TRBV12-3/TRBV12-4 CASSFSRGEQYF TGTGCCAGCAGTTTTAGCCGGGGCGAGCAGTACTTC
TRBJ2-7 TRBD2 . TRBV11-2 CASSQFGLAGAHEQYF TGTGCCAGCAGCCAATTCGGACTAGCGGGGGCTCACGAGCAGTACTTC
TRBJ2-1 . . TRBV29-1 CSVATGSLTYNEQFF TGCAGCGTTGCGACGGGATCCCTCACGTACAATGAGCAGTTCTTC
TRBJ2-7 . . TRBV18 CASSQGRQPYEQYF TGTGCCAGCTCACAAGGGAGGCAGCCCTACGAGCAGTACTTC
TRBJ2-2 . . TRBV7-9 CASSSRRGSTGELFF TGTGCCAGCAGCTCGCGAAGGGGGTCCACCGGGGAGCTGTTTTTT
TRBJ2-2 . . TRBV13 CASSLGLTGELFF TGTGCCAGCAGCTTGGGACTCACCGGGGAGCTGTTTTTT
TRBJ1-4 . . TRBV19 CASSPPRGATTNEKLFF TGTGCCAGTAGCCCTCCACGGGGGGCGACAACTAATGAAAAACTGTTTTTT
TRBJ2-6 . . TRBV12-3/TRBV12-4 CASSSSGANVLTF TGTGCCAGCAGCTCCTCTGGGGCCAACGTCCTGACTTTC
TRBJ2-3 TRBD2 . TRBV28 CASSSQAGGITDTQYF TGTGCCAGCAGTTCCCAAGCGGGGGGGATAACAGATACGCAGTATTTT
TRBJ2-7 . . TRBV21-1 CASSNRARGSYEQYF TGTGCCAGCAGCAATCGGGCCAGGGGCTCCTACGAGCAGTACTTC
TRBJ1-2 . . TRBV28 CASSLLQNYGYTF TGTGCCAGCAGTTTATTACAGAACTATGGCTACACCTTC
TRBJ2-1 . . TRBV2 CASGRRGGGDNEQFF TGTGCCAGCGGCCGAAGGGGAGGGGGTGACAATGAGCAGTTCTTC
TRBJ2-3 . few TRBV29-1 CSVDIGGGGTDTQYF TGCAGCGTTGATATTGGGGGCGGCGGGACAGATACGCAGTATTTT
TRBJ1-1 TRBD1 once TRBV19 CASSTRQGTEAFF TGTGCCAGTAGCACTCGACAGGGGACTGAAGCTTTCTTT
TRBJ1-2 . . TRBV18 CASSPSGSQTGYTF TGTGCCAGCTCACCGAGCGGGTCCCAGACGGGCTACACCTTC
TRBJ2-7 TRBD1 . TRBV27 CASSRKGTGMNYEQYF TGTGCCAGCAGTAGAAAAGGGACAGGGATGAACTACGAGCAGTACTTC
TRBJ2-7 . . TRBV10-2 CASQEDSSSYEQYF TGCGCCAGCCAAGAGGACAGTTCCTCCTACGAGCAGTACTTC
TRBJ1-4 TRBD1 . TRBV7-8 CASSLNRGREKLFF TGTGCCAGCAGCTTAAACAGGGGGCGTGAAAAACTGTTTTTT
TRBJ1-3 TRBD1 . TRBV5-6 CASSAGQRNTIYF TGTGCCAGCAGCGCGGGACAGCGAAACACCATATATTTT
TRBJ2-7 . . TRBV9 CASSVGGSIAEQYF TGTGCCAGCAGCGTAGGTGGTAGCATAGCCGAGCAGTACTTC
TRBJ1-4 TRBD1 . TRBV5-1 CASSLGQGWEKLFF TGCGCCAGCAGCTTGGGACAGGGTTGGGAAAAACTGTTTTTT
TRBJ2-2 TRBD1 . TRBV19 CAATPGQVFTGELFF TGTGCCGCAACACCGGGACAGGTTTTTACCGGGGAGCTGTTTTTT
TRBJ2-7 TRBD1 . TRBV23-1 CASSPGTDCSYEQYF TGCGCCAGCAGTCCCGGGACAGATTGCTCCTACGAGCAGTACTTC
TRBJ1-5 . . TRBV19 CATSQGGYQPQHF TGTGCCACCTCCCAAGGGGGATATCAGCCCCAGCATTTT
TRBJ2-1 . . TRBV5-1 CASSPREGAYNEQFF TGCGCCAGCAGCCCTCGGGAGGGGGCATACAATGAGCAGTTCTTC
TRBJ1-2 TRBD1 once TRBV28 CASSSRSTGDYGYTF TGTGCCAGCAGTTCAAGGTCGACAGGGGACTATGGCTACACCTTC
TRBJ1-5 TRBD1 . TRBV6-5 CASSRQGGANQPQHF TGTGCCAGCAGCAGACAGGGGGGGGCGAATCAGCCCCAGCATTTT
TRBJ2-3 . . TRBV7-3 CASSLSGADTQYF TGTGCCAGCAGCTTAAGTGGAGCAGATACGCAGTATTTT
TRBJ1-2 . . TRBV29-1 CSVEGRGGGYTF TGCAGCGTTGAGGGGAGGGGTGGAGGCTACACCTTC
TRBJ2-7 . few TRBV11-2 CASSIVDLPYEQYF TGTGCCAGCAGCATAGTGGACTTGCCCTACGAGCAGTACTTC
TRBJ1-2 . few TRBV10-1 CASLKWGRSGYTF TGCGCCAGTCTCAAGTGGGGGCGTTCTGGCTACACCTTC
TRBJ1-3 . . TRBV12-3/TRBV12-4 CASRTQYHTIYF TGTGCCAGCAGGACTCAGTACCACACCATATATTTT
TRBJ2-3 . once TRBV12-5 CASGLASTDTQYF TGTGCTAGTGGTTTGGCGAGCACAGATACGCAGTATTTT
TRBJ1-2 . . TRBV4-2 CASSSDWRAWYGYTF TGTGCCAGCAGCTCGGACTGGCGTGCGTGGTATGGCTACACCTTC
TRBJ2-6 . . TRBV9 CASSVDQGSGANVLTF TGTGCCAGCAGCGTAGACCAGGGTAGTGGGGCCAACGTCCTGACTTTC
TRBJ2-6 . . TRBV2 CASETGVGANVLTF TGTGCCAGCGAGACAGGTGTGGGGGCCAACGTCCTGACTTTC
TRBJ1-4 . . TRBV19 CASSIPSRGGEKLFF TGTGCCAGTAGTATCCCGTCCCGGGGGGGTGAAAAACTGTTTTTT
TRBJ1-1 TRBD1 . TRBV5-6 CASSSAADRVQQAFF TGTGCCAGCAGCTCCGCTGCTGACAGGGTCCAACAAGCTTTCTTT
TRBJ2-6 . . TRBV2 CASSSGFSGANVLTF TGTGCCAGCAGTTCGGGTTTTTCTGGGGCCAACGTCCTGACTTTC
TRBJ2-3 TRBD2 few TRBV11-2 CASSPPGLALSTQYF TGTGCCAGCAGCCCCCCGGGACTAGCACTATCTACGCAGTATTTT
TRBJ2-6 . once TRBV20-1 CSASAFSGANVLTF TGCAGTGCTAGTGCGTTCTCTGGGGCCAACGTCCTGACTTTC
TRBJ2-7 TRBD1 . TRBV3-1/TRBV3-2 CASSPTGNSYEQYF TGTGCCAGCAGCCCGACAGGGAACTCCTACGAGCAGTACTTC
TRBJ1-4 . . TRBV21-1 CASSARDRDEKLFF TGTGCCAGCAGCGCCCGGGACAGGGACGAAAAACTGTTTTTT
TRBJ1-2 . . TRBV5-1 CASSLTGVGYTF TGCGCCAGCAGCTTGACCGGGGTTGGCTACACCTTC
TRBJ1-4 TRBD1 . TRBV2 CASSLGQSSGLFEKLFF TGTGCCAGCAGTCTGGGACAGTCTTCGGGTCTGTTTGAAAAACTGTTTTTT
TRBJ2-7 . . TRBV19 CASSDGSSYEQYF TGTGCCAGTAGTGACGGGTCCTCCTACGAGCAGTACTTC
TRBJ2-4 . . TRBV6-5 CASSPGAGGYF TGTGCCAGCAGCCCGGGGGCAGGGGGGTACTTC